These 27 T cell receptor beta chains were all obtained from the same sample, sequenced in a study of blood T cell repertoires in COVID-19. TCRdb's table, derived via immunoSEQ multiplex PCR, lists solely in-frame clones and lacks some. The sample shows about 440,000 clones, about nine tenths of them seen only once. Sequencing was done on a sample of PBMCs or T cells enriched from blood (not recorded which). The receptors originated from a man aged 18 to 30 who had recovered from COVID-19.

The chain links TRBV28 to TRBJ1-2; 12 bases are a match to TRBD1. CDR3 length equals 16 residues. Germline loops: CDR1 MDHEN, CDR2 SYDVKM. The V and J ends lost 10 bases and 8 bases, in that order; junction bases with no gene match: 17. CDR3 amino acids: CATLIPGQGAIHGYTF. DNA of the CDR3: TGTGCCACCCTCATCCCGGGACAGGGGGCGATCCACGGCTACACCTTC.

The V and J genes are TRBV18 and TRBJ1-1, with D uncertain. This CDR3 has 13 residues. Deletions cut 7 bases from V and 2 bases from J, with 11 bases between. CDR1 is KGHSH, CDR2 LQKENI, per germline. CDR3 coding DNA: TGTGCCAGCTTGGGCCGAGAAAACACTGAAGCTTTCTTT. Encoded protein: CASLGRENTEAFF. The whole variable domain, filled in from reference TRBV18 and TRBJ1-1, reads NAGVMQNPRHLVRRRGQEARLRCSPMKGHSHVYWYRQLPEEGLKFMVYLQKENIIDESGMPKERFSAEFPKEGPSILRIQQVVRGDSAAYFCASLGRENTEAFFGQGTRLTVV.

J is TRBJ1-6 and V is TRBV6-1; perhaps TRBD1 as D (5 bases). The CDR3 runs 16 residues. The V end lost 1 base, the J end lost 1 base, and 8 bases lay between the germline ends. Germline assignment: CDR1 MNHNS and CDR2 SASEGT. In nucleotides, the CDR3 is TGTGCCAGCAGTGAAGTCCCAGGGTCCTATAATTCACCCCTCCACTTT. It specifies CASSEVPGSYNSPLHF.

This chain joins TRBV5-1 and TRBJ2-7; 7 bases align to TRBD2. CDR3 length: 15 residues. Germline CDR1 and CDR2: SGHRS and YFSETQ. After removal of 3 bases from V and 3 bases from J, the junction contained 9 bases not matched to a gene. The DNA for the CDR3 is TGCGCCAGCAGCTCCGGGGACTACACCTTCTACGAGCAGTACTTC. Protein: CASSSGDYTFYEQYF. The complete variable domain, with remaining parts taken from reference TRBV5-1 and TRBJ2-7, reads KAGVTQTPRYLIKTRGQQVTLSCSPISGHRSVSWYQQTPGQGLQFLFEYFSETQRNKGNFPGRFSGRQFSNSRSEMNVSTLELGDSALYLCASSSGDYTFYEQYFGPGTRLTVT.

The chain links TRBV5-1 to TRBJ1-1; TRBD1 might be the D (5 bases). V gave up 4 bases and J gave up 5 bases, with 18 bases separating them. Germline lookup yields CDR1 SGHRS and CDR2 YFSETQ. The CDR3 is 15 amino acids. DNA for the CDR3: TGCGCCAGCAGCAGAGGAGGGCAGGGAAATACTGAAGCTTTCTTT. Translating it yields CASSRGGQGNTEAFF.

V usage is TRBV5-1 and J usage is TRBJ1-6, with TRBD1 as a possible D gene (5 bases). This CDR3 is 15 amino acids long. V dropped 4 bases and J dropped 8 bases, with 16 bases sitting between them. Germline lookup yields CDR1 SGHRS and CDR2 YFSETQ. The CDR3 DNA is TGCGCCAGCAGCATACAGGTTTCCTCGGATTCACCCCTCCACTTT. This encodes CASSIQVSSDSPLHF.

The gene calls are TRBV19 and TRBJ1-2; the match to TRBD1 covers 9 bases. CDR3 length: 13 residues. Germline values: CDR1 LNHDA, CDR2 SQIVND (reference sequence). V was clipped by 6 bases and J by 6 bases; unmatched bases: 5. CDR3 nucleotide sequence: TGTGCCAGTAGAAAACAGGGGGCCGATGGCTACACCTTC. The encoded protein is CASRKQGADGYTF.

J is TRBJ2-6 and V is TRBV6-5; 8 bases line up with TRBD1. CDR1 MNHEY and CDR2 SVGAGI come from the germline V gene. This CDR3 is 15 amino acids long. Trimming at V came to 8 bases and at J to 0 bases, leaving 3 bases not matched to a gene. The CDR3 here is CASGGQASGANVLTF. Written as DNA, the CDR3 is TGTGCCAGCGGGGGACAGGCCTCTGGGGCCAACGTCCTGACTTTC.

The rearrangement links TRBV19 to TRBJ2-7, with 9 bases fitting TRBD1. Looked up from germline, CDR1 is LNHDA and CDR2 is SQIVND (reference sequence). The CDR3 length is 14 residues. V shed 6 bases and J 1 base; nucleotides not matched to a gene: 4. The CDR3 spells CASRGDRESYEQYF. Here the CDR3 DNA reads TGTGCCAGTAGAGGGGACAGGGAGTCCTACGAGCAGTACTTC.

The chain recombines TRBV7-3 with TRBJ2-1, with D perhaps TRBD1 (6 bases). The CDR3 consists of 14 residues. V was trimmed by 0 bases and J by 7 bases, leaving 10 bases between them. Germline V CDR1 and CDR2: SGHTA, FQGTGA. CDR3: CASSLTLGANEQFF. In DNA form, the CDR3 reads TGTGCCAGCAGCTTAACTCTGGGGGCGAATGAGCAGTTCTTC. The full variable domain, with the rest looked up from reference TRBV7-3 and TRBJ2-1, is GAGVSQTPSNKVTEKGKYVELRCDPISGHTALYWYRQSLGQGPEFLIYFQGTGAADDSGLPNDRFFAVRPEGSVSTLKIQRTERGDSAVYLCASSLTLGANEQFFGPGTRLTVL.

The gene calls are TRBV9 and TRBJ2-3; D is unresolved. The CDR3 is 16 residues long. Germline CDR1 and CDR2: SGDLS and YYNGEE. The V end was cut by 4 bases, the J end by 2 bases, with 17 bases between. DNA for the CDR3: TGTGCCAGCAGCCCGAACCCCGGGTCGAACACAGATACGCAGTATTTT. As protein: CASSPNPGSNTDTQYF. Filled out from reference TRBV9 and TRBJ2-3, the complete variable domain reads DSGVTQTPKHLITATGQRVTLRCSPRSGDLSVYWYQQSLDQGLQFLIQYYNGEERAKGNILERFSAQQFPDLHSELNLSSLELGDSALYFCASSPNPGSNTDTQYFGPGTRLTVL.

The chain carries TRBV7-2 and TRBJ2-7; 9 bases agree with TRBD2. J was trimmed by 0 bases and V by 5 bases; bases with no gene match: 5. This CDR3 is 15 amino acids long. In germline, CDR1 is SGHTA, CDR2 FQGNSA. CDR3 sequence reads: CASSLSSGVSYEQYF. CDR3 coding DNA: TGTGCCAGCAGCCTGTCTAGCGGGGTCTCCTACGAGCAGTACTTC.

V is TRBV6-1 and J is TRBJ1-6; D ambiguous. Germline CDR1 reads MNHNS; CDR2 reads SASEGT. The V and J ends lost 3 bases and 9 bases respectively, with 12 bases between them. This CDR3 is built from 14 residues. The CDR3 region is CASSEFYRSSPLHF. The CDR3 DNA sequence: TGTGCCAGCAGTGAGTTTTACCGGAGTTCACCCCTCCACTTT.

A word on this clone: One end of the junction fails to match germline, which may point to a read error. The chain recombines TRBV6-1 with TRBJ1-4; 7 bases fit TRBD1. This CDR3 region has 15 residues. CDR1 is MNHNS and CDR2 is SASEGT in the germline V gene. The CDR3: CASREGTALNEKLFF. The CDR3 region has the DNA TGTGCCAGCAGGGAAGGGACAGCCTTAAATGAAAAACTGTTTTTT.

This chain connects TRBV9 to TRBJ1-3; D not resolved. Trimming took off 2 bases at V and 0 bases at J, with 9 bases between the two ends. Germline CDR1 SGDLS, CDR2 YYNGEE. This CDR3 has 15 residues. The CDR3 sequence is CASSVDSSSGNTIYF. The CDR3 DNA reads as TGTGCCAGCAGCGTGGACTCGAGCTCTGGAAACACCATATATTTT.

The genes are TRBV19 and TRBJ1-2, with D perhaps TRBD1 (6 bases). The CDR3 runs 17 residues. V was pared by 10 bases and J by 4 bases, with 28 bases between. Germline V gene sequence: CDR1 LNHDA, CDR2 SQIVND (reference sequence). This CDR3 is CATRKTGNRGLAYGYTF. In DNA form, the CDR3 reads TGTGCCACTCGAAAAACAGGGAATCGAGGACTGGCCTATGGCTACACCTTC.

The genes are TRBV19 and TRBJ1-1; D uncertain. Between the trimmed V and J ends, which lost 7 bases and 3 bases, there was a span of 12 bases. The length of the CDR3 is 13 residues. Germline V gene sequence: CDR1 LNHDA, CDR2 SQIVND (reference sequence). In nucleotides, the CDR3 is TGTGCCAGTAAGCGGCGGTACGACACTGAAGCTTTCTTT. Amino acid sequence: CASKRRYDTEAFF.

V gene TRBV19 combines with J gene TRBJ1-4; 8 positions match TRBD1. Germline loops: CDR1 LNHDA, CDR2 SQIVND (reference sequence). The CDR3 sequence is 15 residues long. Trimming at V came to 5 bases and at J to 6 bases, leaving 8 bases not matched to a gene. The CDR3 nucleotides read TGTGCCAGTAGTGTAAGGACAGGGTTGGATGAAAAACTGTTTTTT. Translating it yields CASSVRTGLDEKLFF.

V gene TRBV5-6 combines with J gene TRBJ2-3, with 10 nucleotides matching TRBD1. V was pared by 3 bases and J by 4 bases, with 5 bases of the junction left unmatched. This CDR3 is built from 15 residues. Germline-derived CDR1 and CDR2 are SGHDT and YYEEEE. The CDR3 nucleotides are TGTGCCAGCAGCTGGCCGGGACAGGGGTCAGATACGCAGTATTTT. Encoded protein: CASSWPGQGSDTQYF. Together with reference TRBV5-6 and TRBJ2-3, the CDR3 gives the full variable domain: DAGVTQSPTHLIKTRGQQVTLRCSPKSGHDTVSWYQQALGQGPQFIFQYYEEEERQRGNFPDRFSGHQFPNYSSELNVNALLLGDSALYLCASSWPGQGSDTQYFGPGTRLTVL.

The chain recombines TRBV24-1 with TRBJ2-3, with 7 nucleotides matching TRBD2. The CDR3 has 18 residues. The germline V gene has CDR1 KGHDR and CDR2 SFDVKD. Trimming removed 6 bases from V and 4 bases from J; junction bases left unmatched: 18. The CDR3 is CATSSRRSGGSPADTQYF. In nucleotides, the CDR3 is TGTGCCACCAGTTCCCGCCGATCTGGCGGGAGCCCCGCAGATACGCAGTATTTT.

V gene TRBV6-1 combines with J gene TRBJ1-2; D unclear. There are 14 residues in the CDR3. Between the trimmed V and J ends, which lost 1 base and 0 bases, there was a span of 6 bases. Looked up from germline, CDR1 is MNHNS and CDR2 is SASEGT. The CDR3 here is CASSEGSSNYGYTF. As DNA, the CDR3 is TGTGCCAGCAGTGAAGGGAGCTCTAACTATGGCTACACCTTC.

The V call is TRBV9, the J call TRBJ1-2, with 8 nucleotides matching TRBD1. The CDR3 spans 15 residues. The germline gives CDR1 SGDLS, CDR2 YYNGEE. V trimming: 2 bases; J trimming: 2 bases; junction bases outside the gene matches: 5. The CDR3 spells CASSVGQGNNYGYTF. The CDR3 DNA sequence: TGTGCCAGCAGCGTCGGACAGGGAAACAACTATGGCTACACCTTC.

This clone showed up just once. The V call is TRBV5-1, the J call TRBJ2-3; 8 positions agree with TRBD1. The CDR3 length is 15 residues. Germline V CDR1 and CDR2: SGHRS, YFSETQ. Germline trimming cut 3 bases from V and 4 bases from J; bases unmatched to any gene: 7. CDR3 DNA sequence: TGCGCCAGCAGCTATAGACAGGGGACATCAGATACGCAGTATTTT. Amino acids: CASSYRQGTSDTQYF.

The genes are TRBV12-3 or TRBV12-4 and TRBJ1-2; TRBD1 agrees at 8 bases. J lost 7 bases, V lost 4 bases, and 5 bases had no gene match. This CDR3 region has 13 residues. The CDR3 coding sequence is TGTGCCAGCAGTTATACCCAGGGGGCTGGCTACACCTTC. It specifies CASSYTQGAGYTF.

V gene TRBV15 combines with J gene TRBJ1-5, with D possibly being TRBD1 (5 bases). The length of the CDR3 is 13 residues. Trimming left V 7 bases short and J 0 bases short, with 7 bases between. From germline, CDR1 is LNHNV and CDR2 YYDKDF (reference sequence). CDR3 nucleotide sequence: TGTGCCACCACCGACAGTAGCAATCAGCCCCAGCATTTT. This sequence encodes CATTDSSNQPQHF.

This clone was seen only a few times. The DNA of the CDR3 is TGTGCCAGCAGCTTATTACCGGGAGTCTCGGGGAACTATGGCTACACCTTC. Its protein product is CASSLLPGVSGNYGYTF. The chain couples TRBV11-2 to TRBJ1-2; D gene uncertain. The CDR3 totals 17 residues. V dropped 2 bases and J dropped 2 bases, with 18 bases sitting between them. Germline CDR1 and CDR2: SGHAT and FQNNGV.

The V call is TRBV11-3, the J call TRBJ1-1, with 8 bases aligning to TRBD1. V lost 3 bases to trimming and J lost 3 bases; unmatched junction nucleotides: 12. CDR1 is SGHNT, CDR2 YENEEA, per germline. CDR3 size: 17 residues. The CDR3 sequence is CASSFFLSGGMDTEAFF. The DNA of the CDR3 is TGTGCCAGCAGCTTCTTTTTGTCAGGGGGCATGGACACTGAAGCTTTCTTT.